This T cell receptor beta chain derives from a study of cytomegalovirus exposure and HLA in healthy donors. This PCR relied on a set of 60 Vbeta primers and 13 Jbeta primers. Data came from immunoSEQ multiplex PCR; TCRdb stores just in-frame clones and leaves some out. In the table there are roughly 170,000 clones, roughly four fifths of which are singletons. Overall study findings and caveats: Some V segments, including TRBV6-2 and TRBV6-3, were excluded as indistinguishable.

The germline CDR1 and CDR2 sequences are GTSNPN and SVGIG (reference sequence). V gave up 1 base and J gave up 9 bases, with 24 bases separating them. This CDR3 comprises 16 residues. This clone was seen more than once but under ten times. Its target is not known. This sequence originates from a man aged 45-65 years in good health and CMV-seronegative. The chain links TRBV30 to TRBJ1-2, with a tentative D call TRBD1 (6 bases). The specimen sequenced was PBMCs. CDR3 in amino acids: CAWSDLLLQGPSSYTF. CDR3 DNA: TGTGCCTGGAGTGATTTACTACTCCAGGGGCCATCAAGCTACACCTTC.